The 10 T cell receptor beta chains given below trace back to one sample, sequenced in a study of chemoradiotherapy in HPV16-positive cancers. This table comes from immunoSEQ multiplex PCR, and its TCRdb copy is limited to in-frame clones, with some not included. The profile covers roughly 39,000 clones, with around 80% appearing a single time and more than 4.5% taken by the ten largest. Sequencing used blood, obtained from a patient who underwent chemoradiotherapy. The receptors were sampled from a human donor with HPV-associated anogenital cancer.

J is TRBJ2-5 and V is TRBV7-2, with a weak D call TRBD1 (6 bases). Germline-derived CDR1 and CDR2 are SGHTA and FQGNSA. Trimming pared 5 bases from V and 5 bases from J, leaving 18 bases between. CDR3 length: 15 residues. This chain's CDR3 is CASSPTLGQGETQYF. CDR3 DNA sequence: TGTGCCAGCAGCCCCACCCTTGGGCAGGGGGAGACCCAGTACTTC.

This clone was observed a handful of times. CDR3 loop: CSVSGFSAEAFF. CDR3 in DNA: TGCAGCGTTTCAGGGTTTAGCGCTGAAGCTTTCTTT. The chain is built from TRBV29-1 and TRBJ1-1; D is possibly TRBD1 (5 bases). Germline values: CDR1 SQVTM, CDR2 ANQGSEA. The CDR3 contains 12 residues. Trimming cost V 5 bases and J 6 bases, with 13 bases left between them.

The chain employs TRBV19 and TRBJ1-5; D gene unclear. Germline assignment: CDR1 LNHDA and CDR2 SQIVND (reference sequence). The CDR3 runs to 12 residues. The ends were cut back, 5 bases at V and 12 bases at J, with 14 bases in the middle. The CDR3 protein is CASSSPTWVQHF. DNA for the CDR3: TGTGCCAGTAGTTCACCAACCTGGGTCCAGCATTTT.

The CDR3 is CASGGVVVSGTEAFF. Written as DNA, the CDR3 is TGTGCCAGCGGCGGGGTAGTAGTATCGGGAACTGAAGCTTTCTTT. This chain links TRBV6-5 with TRBJ1-1; D gene unclear. Germline CDR1 reads MNHEY; CDR2 reads SVGAGI. The CDR3 consists of 15 residues. The V end was cut by 8 bases, the J end by 5 bases, with 21 bases between.

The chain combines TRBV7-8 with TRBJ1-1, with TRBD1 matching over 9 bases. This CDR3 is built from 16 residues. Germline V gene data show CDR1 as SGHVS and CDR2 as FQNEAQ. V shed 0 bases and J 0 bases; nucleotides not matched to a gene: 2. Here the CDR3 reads CASSLAGTGMNTEAFF. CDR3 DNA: TGTGCCAGCAGCTTAGCAGGGACAGGGATGAACACTGAAGCTTTCTTT.

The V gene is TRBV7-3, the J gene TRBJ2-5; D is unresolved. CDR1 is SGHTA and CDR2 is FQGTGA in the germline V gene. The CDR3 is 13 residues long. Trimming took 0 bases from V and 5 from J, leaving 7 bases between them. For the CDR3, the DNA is TGTGCCAGCAGCTTAACGTTCGGTGAGACCCAGTACTTC. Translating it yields CASSLTFGETQYF.

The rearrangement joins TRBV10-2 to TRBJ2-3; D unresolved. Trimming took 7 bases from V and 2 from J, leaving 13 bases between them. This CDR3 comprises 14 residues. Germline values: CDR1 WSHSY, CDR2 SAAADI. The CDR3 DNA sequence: TGCGCCAGCACCTTCACCTCGACCACAGATACGCAGTATTTT. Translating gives CASTFTSTTDTQYF.

This CDR3 reads CASSLVLGDTGELFF. The CDR3 nucleotides read TGTGCCAGCAGCTTAGTTCTTGGCGACACCGGGGAGCTGTTTTTT. The rearrangement uses TRBV11-2 and TRBJ2-2, with unresolved D. The germline V gene has CDR1 SGHAT and CDR2 FQNNGV. The length of the CDR3 is 15 residues. The germline V and J ends were trimmed by 1 base and 3 bases, with 9 bases remaining between them.

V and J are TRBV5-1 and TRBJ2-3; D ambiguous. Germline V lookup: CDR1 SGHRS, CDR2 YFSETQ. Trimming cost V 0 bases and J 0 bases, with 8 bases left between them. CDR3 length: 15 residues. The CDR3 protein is CASSLGLDSTDTQYF. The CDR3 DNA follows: TGCGCCAGCAGCTTGGGGTTGGATAGCACAGATACGCAGTATTTT.

The chain's CDR3 is CASSGGQGQTSQPQHF. The CDR3 nucleotides read TGTGCCAGCAGTGGCGGACAGGGTCAGACCTCCCAGCCCCAGCATTTT. This chain uses TRBV2 with TRBJ1-5; TRBD1 agrees at 8 bases. This CDR3 is 16 amino acids long. CDR1 and CDR2 (germline): SNHLY, FYNNEI. After removal of 4 bases from V and 7 bases from J, the junction contained 12 bases not matched to a gene.